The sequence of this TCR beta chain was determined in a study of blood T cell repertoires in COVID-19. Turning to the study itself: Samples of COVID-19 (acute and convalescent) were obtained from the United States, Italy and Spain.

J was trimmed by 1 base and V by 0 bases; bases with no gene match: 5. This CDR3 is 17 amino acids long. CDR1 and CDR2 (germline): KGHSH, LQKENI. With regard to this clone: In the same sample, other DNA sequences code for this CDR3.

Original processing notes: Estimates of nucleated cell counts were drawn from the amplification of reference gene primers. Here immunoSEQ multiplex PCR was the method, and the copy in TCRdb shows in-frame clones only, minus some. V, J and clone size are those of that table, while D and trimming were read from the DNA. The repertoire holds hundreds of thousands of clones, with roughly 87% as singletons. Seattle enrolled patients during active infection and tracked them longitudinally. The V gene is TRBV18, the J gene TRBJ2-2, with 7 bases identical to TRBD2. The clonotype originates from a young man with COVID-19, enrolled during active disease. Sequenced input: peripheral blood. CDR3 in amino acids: CASSPPVASGNTGELFF. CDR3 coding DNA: TGTGCCAGCTCACCACCGGTTGCTAGCGGGAACACCGGGGAGCTGTTTTTT.